These 19 T cell receptor beta chains share one sample of origin, sequenced in a study of CD8 T cells in Susac syndrome. When the RNA was reverse transcribed, random hexamers were used with an input of roughly 0.45 to 1 ug. TCRdb recomputed calls from the immunoSEQ multiplex PCR reads with MiXCR, one row per CDR3 protein. The data hold over 130,000 distinct CDR3 sequences, with roughly 94% observed a single time. Sequences were obtained from CD4+ T cells from PBMCs. The receptors derive from a human donor with Susac syndrome.

The chain recombines TRBV20-1 with TRBJ2-5; D gene unclear. Trimming took off 5 bases at V and 5 bases at J, with 6 bases between the two ends. The CDR3 consists of 10 residues. Germline V gene data show CDR1 as DFQATT and CDR2 as SNEGSKA (reference sequence). CDR3 DNA sequence: TGCAGTGCTTTTTTGGAGACCCAGTACTTC. It is translated as CSAFLETQYF.

V and J are TRBV11-3 and TRBJ2-1; 10 nucleotides line up with TRBD2. In germline, CDR1 is SGHNT, CDR2 YENEEA. V gave up 1 base and J gave up 8 bases; unmatched junction bases: 5. This CDR3 comprises 15 residues. CDR3 protein: CASSLGPSGSYEQFF. The CDR3 DNA is TGTGCCAGCAGCTTAGGGCCTAGCGGGAGCTATGAGCAGTTCTTC.

The rearrangement links TRBV20-1 to TRBJ2-1; tentatively, D is TRBD1 or TRBD2 (5 bases each). CDR1 DFQATT and CDR2 SNEGSKA come from the germline V gene (reference sequence). This CDR3 contains 13 residues. Trimming took off 0 bases at V and 6 bases at J, with 9 bases between the two ends. The CDR3 reads CSARDRGANEQFF. CDR3 coding DNA: TGCAGTGCTAGAGATCGAGGGGCCAATGAGCAGTTCTTC.

The chain employs TRBV12-3 or TRBV12-4 and TRBJ1-5; weak D call: TRBD1 (5 bases). This CDR3 spans 13 amino acids. Trimming left V 5 bases short and J 6 bases short, with 11 bases between. The CDR3 loop is CASSARQSQPQHF. The CDR3 DNA reads as TGTGCCAGCAGTGCCAGACAGTCTCAGCCCCAGCATTTT.

The rearrangement uses TRBV3-1 and TRBJ2-3, with D perhaps being TRBD1 or TRBD2 (6 bases each). Trimming removed 4 bases from V and 0 bases from J, with 11 bases in between. The CDR3 totals 15 residues. From germline, CDR1 is LGHDT and CDR2 YNNKEL (reference sequence). Here the CDR3 DNA reads TGTGCCAGCAGCCTCTCGGGGGCCAGCACAGATACGCAGTATTTT. It is translated as CASSLSGASTDTQYF.

The chain couples TRBV20-1 to TRBJ1-5, with 8 positions matching TRBD1. J was trimmed by 5 bases and V by 5 bases; bases with no gene match: 5. The CDR3 consists of 13 residues. Germline V gene sequence: CDR1 DFQATT, CDR2 SNEGSKA (reference sequence). CDR3 nucleotides: TGCAGTGCTGCGACAGGGGAGGATCAGCCCCAGCATTTT. Translation: CSAATGEDQPQHF.

The chain couples TRBV4-2 to TRBJ2-3; D might be TRBD2 (6 bases). The CDR3 contains 12 residues. V lost 2 bases, J lost 10 bases, and 10 bases lay in between. Germline V lookup: CDR1 LGHNA, CDR2 YNFKEQ. The CDR3 reads CASSQPGEAQYF. CDR3 DNA: TGTGCCAGCAGCCAACCTGGGGAGGCGCAGTATTTT.

The chain recombines TRBV5-1 with TRBJ1-1, with 9 bases aligning to TRBD1. V trimming: 4 bases; J trimming: 5 bases; junction bases outside the gene matches: 9. Germline V gives CDR1 SGHRS, CDR2 YFSETQ. The CDR3 is made up of 15 amino acids. CDR3 coding DNA: TGCGCCAGCAGCATGGGAACAGGGGGCGAGACTGAAGCTTTCTTT. Amino acids: CASSMGTGGETEAFF.

This clonotype was detected once. V gene TRBV29-1 combines with J gene TRBJ2-2; D unclear. The CDR3 has 11 amino acids. V was pared by 1 base and J by 6 bases, with 3 bases between. The germline CDR1 and CDR2 sequences are SQVTM and ANQGSEA. CDR3 sequence reads: CSVEGAGELFF. The CDR3 DNA follows: TGCAGCGTTGAAGGCGCCGGGGAGCTGTTTTTT.

This sequence joins TRBV9 and TRBJ1-1, with D possibly TRBD1 on 6 matching bases. In germline, CDR1 is SGDLS, CDR2 YYNGEE. This CDR3 has 18 amino acids. V lost 0 bases to trimming and J lost 4 bases, with 22 bases between them. The chain's CDR3 is CASSVAPTGGPRVTEAFF. DNA of the CDR3: TGTGCCAGCAGCGTAGCCCCTACGGGGGGGCCTCGGGTCACTGAAGCTTTCTTT.

The CDR3 is CASSPKTPGPEKINPEANTGELFF. As DNA, the CDR3 is TGTGCCAGCTCACCAAAAACCCCTGGGCCTGAAAAAATTAATCCCGAAGCGAACACCGGGGAGCTGTTTTTT. The V call is TRBV18, the J call TRBJ2-2; D gene ambiguous. Between the trimmed V and J ends, which lost 2 bases and 0 bases, there was a span of 34 bases. The germline CDR1 and CDR2 sequences are KGHSH and LQKENI. The CDR3 totals 24 residues.

V and J are TRBV10-3 and TRBJ2-5; D not certain. The CDR3 sequence is 15 residues long. Germline V gives CDR1 ENHRY, CDR2 SYGVKD. With 0 bases removed from V and 1 base from J, the gap between germline ends came to 9 bases. The DNA of the CDR3 is TGTGCCATCAGTGAGTCGGGCGGTTTCCAAGAGACCCAGTACTTC. It codes for CAISESGGFQETQYF.

This rearrangement joins TRBV29-1 to TRBJ2-3, with TRBD2 matching over 11 bases. In germline, CDR1 is SQVTM, CDR2 ANQGSEA. This CDR3 comprises 17 residues. Unmatched junction bases numbered 11, after V lost 4 bases and J lost 2 bases. In nucleotides, the CDR3 is TGCAGCGTTGCTGGGACTAGCGGAAGAAAACCCACAGATACGCAGTATTTT. This translates into CSVAGTSGRKPTDTQYF.

This clonotype was seen a few times. The chain combines TRBV3-1 with TRBJ1-1; D possibly corresponds to TRBD1 (5 bases). The CDR3 covers 15 residues. Trimming took off 0 bases at V and 0 bases at J, with 8 bases between the two ends. Germline loops: CDR1 LGHDT, CDR2 YNNKEL (reference sequence). CDR3 loop: CASSQEGTMNTEAFF. CDR3 DNA sequence: TGTGCCAGCAGCCAAGAGGGGACCATGAACACTGAAGCTTTCTTT. The complete variable domain, with remaining parts taken from reference TRBV3-1 and TRBJ1-1, reads DTAVSQTPKYLVTQMGNDKSIKCEQNLGHDTMYWYKQDSKKFLKIMFSYNNKELIINETVPNRFSPKSPDKAHLNLHINSLELGDSAVYFCASSQEGTMNTEAFFGQGTRLTVV.

V is TRBV30 and J is TRBJ2-5; D is possibly TRBD2 (6 bases). The CDR3 is 15 amino acids. V was clipped by 3 bases and J by 1 base, with 15 bases between them. In germline, CDR1 is GTSNPN, CDR2 SVGIG (reference sequence). In DNA, the CDR3 is TGTGCCTGGAGACACCCGGCGGGGTCCCAAGAGACCCAGTACTTC. Protein: CAWRHPAGSQETQYF.

A remark on this clonotype: One end of the junction is discordant with germline, which a read error may explain. This chain uses TRBV7-7 with TRBJ2-1, with TRBD2 matching 12 bases. Germline V gene data show CDR1 as SSHAT and CDR2 as FNYEAQ (reference sequence). The CDR3 is 15 amino acids. The CDR3 is CASSLDGLAGGTQFF. In DNA, the CDR3 is TGTGCTAGCAGCTTAGATGGGCTAGCGGGGGGGACGCAGTTCTTC.

The V and J genes are TRBV5-4 and TRBJ2-1; 9 positions match TRBD2. Germline CDR1 reads SGHNT; CDR2 reads YYREEE (reference sequence). The CDR3 covers 15 residues. Germline trimming cut 7 bases from V and 5 bases from J; bases unmatched to any gene: 10. The CDR3 nucleotides read TGTGCCAGCGCCATCGGCGGGAGGGCCAACAATGAGCAGTTCTTC. The encoded protein is CASAIGGRANNEQFF.

This chain connects TRBV25-1 to TRBJ1-4; 9 bases fit TRBD1. CDR1 and CDR2 (germline): MGHDK, SYGVNS. This CDR3 has 15 residues. The trim removed 6 bases at V and 6 bases at J, leaving 8 bases unmatched. CDR3 loop: CASRSPRTGDEKLFF. DNA of the CDR3: TGTGCCAGCAGATCCCCCCGGACAGGGGATGAAAAACTGTTTTTT.

This clonotype has just a few counts. The genes are TRBV5-1 and TRBJ1-4, with 9 bases matching TRBD1. The trim removed 3 bases at V and 9 bases at J, leaving 9 bases unmatched. The CDR3 runs 15 residues. The germline gives CDR1 SGHRS, CDR2 YFSETQ. Here the CDR3 DNA reads TGCGCCAGCAGCTCGGGGACAGGGAGCGATAAAAAACTGTTTTTT. The encoded protein is CASSSGTGSDKKLFF. Complete variable domain (other parts from reference TRBV5-1 and TRBJ1-4): KAGVTQTPRYLIKTRGQQVTLSCSPISGHRSVSWYQQTPGQGLQFLFEYFSETQRNKGNFPGRFSGRQFSNSRSEMNVSTLELGDSALYLCASSSGTGSDKKLFFGSGTQLSVL.